This T cell receptor beta chain was captured in a study of identifying expanded T cells in peripheral blood. Points from the study as a whole: Roughly two-week clone count variance significantly increased as total template count grew.

Assay used: immunoSEQ multiplex PCR; TCRdb lists only in-frame clones, some missing. The sample comprises approximately 100,000 clones, roughly 85% of which are singletons, and about 18% rests with the top ten. The CDR3 sequence is 12 residues long. Germline CDR1 MDHEN, CDR2 SYDVKM. Trimming shortened V by 4 bases and J by 7 bases, and 11 bases separated the two germline ends. Comment on this clone: Its antigen is still unknown.

This receptor was taken from a person aged 18-69 years in good health. The sample consisted of blood. The J gene is TRBJ2-7, the V gene TRBV28; D is ambiguous. In nucleotides, the CDR3 is TGTGCCAGCAGTTGGTACCAAAGAGAGCAGTACTTC. Protein product: CASSWYQREQYF.